This T cell receptor beta chain was profiled in a study of blood T cell repertoires in COVID-19. Overall study context: Material from acute and convalescent COVID-19 was sourced from the United States, Italy and Spain. The analysed material was cDNA or gDNA that came from T cells, B-cell-depleted T cells, or PBMCs.

As handled by the study authors: Reference gene primer amplification yielded estimated nucleated cell counts. Using immunoSEQ multiplex PCR, the repertoire was profiled, and TCRdb retains in-frame clones only, with some absent. Clone size and the V and J calls come from that table; the DNA yielded D and trimming. This table has fewer than 150,000 clones, about nine tenths appearing once. J was trimmed by 7 bases and V by 4 bases; bases with no gene match: 10. The CDR3 runs to 16 residues. From germline, CDR1 is SGHRS and CDR2 YFSETQ. The origin of this receptor is an older man who had recovered from COVID-19. The chain combines TRBV5-1 with TRBJ1-4; 10 bases align to TRBD1. What was sequenced was peripheral blood. The CDR3 nucleotides are TGCGCCAGCAGCCCTGACAGGGGGCGAGACGGTGAAAAACTGTTTTTT. Its translation: CASSPDRGRDGEKLFF. The full variable domain, its missing parts supplied by reference TRBV5-1 and TRBJ1-4, is KAGVTQTPRYLIKTRGQQVTLSCSPISGHRSVSWYQQTPGQGLQFLFEYFSETQRNKGNFPGRFSGRQFSNSRSEMNVSTLELGDSALYLCASSPDRGRDGEKLFFGSGTQLSVL.